The T cell receptor (beta chain) described here comes from a study of blood T cell repertoires in COVID-19. About the research overall: From T cells, B-cell-depleted T cells, or PBMCs came the material, which was cDNA or gDNA.

Methods used by the authors: The authors estimated nucleated cell counts from reference gene primer amplification. Data came from immunoSEQ multiplex PCR; TCRdb stores just in-frame clones and leaves some out. That table furnishes V, J and clone size, whereas the DNA furnished D and trimming. The profile shows roughly 260,000 clones, about nine tenths of them singletons. The sequence was collected from a young woman who had recovered from COVID-19. The specimen sequenced was PBMCs or T cells enriched from blood (not recorded which).

In DNA, the CDR3 is TGTGCCAGCAGGTCTACAGGGGAGACTAATGAAAAACTGTTTTTT. Amino acid sequence: CASRSTGETNEKLFF. The chain employs TRBV6-6 and TRBJ1-4; 7 bases line up with TRBD1. V gave up 6 bases and J gave up 2 bases; unmatched junction bases: 6. CDR3 size: 15 residues. Germline assignment: CDR1 MNHNY and CDR2 SVGAGI (reference sequence).